Given below is one T cell receptor (beta chain) in context. The data are from a study of blood T cell repertoires in COVID-19. Participants were aged about 18 to 89 years from some 24 US areas. Participants were placed into cohorts based on the clinical history they reported. Profiling relied on immunoSEQ multiplex PCR, and the TCRdb table lists in-frame clones only, not all of them. In the table there are approximately 330,000 clones, 65% to 90% of which are singletons. The CDR3 extends over 17 amino acids. Per the germline V gene, CDR1 is SNHLY and CDR2 is FYNNEI. Trimming took 2 bases from V and 7 from J, leaving 22 bases between them.

The chain uses TRBV2 and TRBJ2-3, with TRBD1 as a possible D gene (6 bases). This receptor was taken from a woman between 40 and 50 years old with acute COVID-19. Sequencing input: PBMCs or T cells enriched from blood (not recorded which). The CDR3 bases are TGTGCCAGCAGTGAAATGTTCGGACAGAAGACCAGAAATACGCAGTATTTT. Its translation is CASSEMFGQKTRNTQYF.